This T cell receptor (beta chain) was found in a study of T cell repertoires in cytomegalovirus infection (dated by TCRdb to the late 2010s). Context from the whole study: Peptide stimulations targeted recently identified HLA-C-restricted CMV epitopes, whose presentation resists viral immunomodulation, together with well-studied HLA-B-restricted epitopes. Donor HLA type was relevant to the analysis, as public TCR beta signatures indicated carriage of CMV infection together with the matching HLA type.

Per the publication, the treatment or condition label means: in vitro stimulation with specific CMV peptide epitopes to enrich CMV-specific T cells. The CDR3 covers 15 residues, taking in both the cysteine and the phenylalanine. The kept DNA is CDR3 alone, 45 bases in frame from the first base. CDR1 SGHVS and CDR2 FNYEAQ were looked up in the germline V gene. This clonotype was counted between two and nine times. Its target antigen remains unknown. At one end, the junction sequence differs from germline, possibly due to a read error. The data were produced on an Illumina HiSeq 1500. TCRdb cleaned the public reads at Q25 with fastp, built clones with MiXCR and kept in-frame beta chains. CDR3 protein sequences are deduplicated, and each keeps its most common genes and DNA. The sample records approximately 910,000 distinct CDR3 sequences, roughly 30% of which are singletons. The ten largest make up around an eighth of the sample.

Results the study describes overall, beyond this receptor: The ex vivo response was dominated by HLA-C-restricted CMV-specific TCR beta clonotypes, which also provided the single most frequent clonotype in two of eight donors. Cumulative frequency of public TCR beta family members discriminated carriers of CMV infection plus the relevant HLA type in this cohort and an independent roughly 320-donor cohort.

The origin of this receptor is a human donor in good health (CMV status not recorded). Some clones in this sample may be carry-over from other donors' samples. The input for sequencing was cultured CD8+ T cells from PBMCs, taken from culture after CMV antigen stimulation. Recombination linked TRBV7-6 to TRBJ2-3; the D region may be TRBD1 or TRBD2, each matching 6 bases equally. The sequenced DNA: TGTGCTAGCAGCCCAGGACTGCCCGGGGGCGATACGCAGTATTTT. It specifies CASSPGLPGGDTQYF.